Below are 3 T cell receptor beta chains sequenced from a single sample in a study of beta chain features in type 1 diabetes. General study results and limits: Patients with Type 1 diabetes showed moderately but significantly shorter TCRB CDR3s in all four CD4+ subsets.

The antigens these receptors bind are not known. The study reverse transcribed the entire isolated RNA, so it sequenced expressed TCRB transcripts. TCRdb's table, derived via immunoSEQ multiplex PCR, lists solely in-frame clones and lacks some. Seen here are more than 250,000 clones, over 14% observed once, and the top ten hold less than 0.02%. The sequenced sample was naive CD4+ T cells from blood. All receptors derive from a man younger than 30 with type 1 diabetes.

This clone was observed a few times. The J gene is TRBJ2-7, the V gene TRBV5-4; 10 bases map to TRBD2. The CDR3 has 16 amino acids. With 4 bases clipped from V and 0 bases from J, the junction kept 7 bases outside the gene matches. Per germline, CDR1 SGHNT and CDR2 YYREEE (reference sequence). The chain's CDR3 is CASSPRTSGYSYEQYF. The CDR3 region has the DNA TGTGCCAGCAGCCCGAGGACTAGCGGATACTCCTACGAGCAGTACTTC.

The rearrangement joins TRBV5-4 to TRBJ2-5, with TRBD2 matching over 7 bases. Per the germline V gene, CDR1 is SGHNT and CDR2 is YYREEE (reference sequence). This CDR3 has 15 residues. Trimming removed 2 bases from V and 3 bases from J; junction bases left unmatched: 7. The CDR3 region is CASSFGRGGEETQYF. The DNA of the CDR3 is TGTGCCAGCAGCTTTGGGAGGGGCGGGGAAGAGACCCAGTACTTC.

The rearrangement links TRBV13 to TRBJ2-1; 7 bases fit TRBD1. V shed 3 bases, J shed 11 bases, and the junction held 16 bases outside the gene matches. Looked up from germline, CDR1 is PRHDT and CDR2 is FYEKMQ (reference sequence). This CDR3 is 16 amino acids long. This CDR3 reads CASSLSIPGQLVKQFF. The CDR3 nucleotides read TGTGCCAGCAGCTTGTCTATTCCGGGACAGCTGGTTAAGCAGTTCTTC.